The 26 T cell receptor beta chains given below trace back to one sample, sequenced in a study of T-cell memory formation after mild COVID-19. TCRdb analysed the 5' RACE reads with MiXCR anew, one entry per CDR3 protein. This sample has about 120,000 distinct CDR3 sequences, with 22% found just once. Sequencing was carried out using PBMCs or a T cell subset sorted from them (not recorded which). The receptors here all came from a man aged 18-30 years who had mild COVID-19 (a few samples of this study predate the infection). Cell type and time point are not known.

This chain joins TRBV7-9 and TRBJ2-3; 7 bases agree with TRBD2. CDR1 and CDR2 from the germline V gene are SEHNR and FQNEAQ (reference sequence). V lost 1 base to trimming and J lost 1 base; unmatched junction nucleotides: 8. This CDR3 contains 17 residues. Here the CDR3 reads CASSLGYGLAGTDTQYF. The DNA for the CDR3 is TGTGCCAGCAGCTTAGGTTACGGCCTAGCGGGCACAGATACGCAGTATTTT.

This clonotype has more than one count but fewer than ten. This sequence joins TRBV9 and TRBJ2-1; 9 bases line up with TRBD2. Germline loops: CDR1 SGDLS, CDR2 YYNGEE. Losses at the gene ends were 0 bases for V and 13 bases for J; bases not matched to a gene: 11. This CDR3 contains 15 residues. The CDR3 here is CASSVADSGGTPQFF. The DNA of the CDR3 is TGTGCCAGCAGCGTAGCTGATAGCGGGGGTACCCCCCAGTTCTTC.

This clonotype was detected ten times or more. The CDR3 DNA reads as TGTGCCAGCAGTGAAGCGCGGGGGGCCGGCCCCTACGAGCAGTACGTC. Its protein product is CASSEARGAGPYEQYV. J is TRBJ2-7 and V is TRBV6-1; 8 bases are a match to TRBD2. The length of the CDR3 is 16 residues. V dropped 0 bases and J dropped 2; count of bases not matched to a gene: 6. CDR1 is MNHNS and CDR2 is SASEGT in the germline V gene.

This clonotype was recorded a few times. The chain has TRBV28 and TRBJ2-3; 10 bases map to TRBD2. The germline CDR1 and CDR2 sequences are MDHEN and SYDVKM. The CDR3 has 16 amino acids. V shed 8 bases, J shed 0 bases, and the junction held 8 bases outside the gene matches. DNA for the CDR3: TGTGCCAGCCGGACTAGCGGAACTCCTAGCACAGATACGCAGTATTTT. It translates to CASRTSGTPSTDTQYF.

The chain is built from TRBV19 and TRBJ2-1; D remains ambiguous. Germline V gives CDR1 LNHDA, CDR2 SQIVND (reference sequence). The CDR3 extends over 13 amino acids. The V end was cut by 1 base, the J end by 5 bases, with 6 bases between. The CDR3: CASSIAFNNEQFF. In nucleotides, the CDR3 is TGTGCCAGTAGTATAGCTTTCAACAATGAGCAGTTCTTC.

The V gene is TRBV6-2 or TRBV6-3, the J gene TRBJ1-6; D call uncertain. Trimming took off 2 bases at V and 9 bases at J, with 26 bases between the two ends. Per germline, CDR1 MNHEY and CDR2 SVGEGT. The CDR3 length is 19 residues. This CDR3 is CASSYPSGEGASLFSPLHF. In DNA form, the CDR3 reads TGTGCCAGCAGTTACCCCTCCGGGGAGGGTGCGTCCCTTTTTTCACCCCTCCACTTT.

The chain is built from TRBV13 and TRBJ2-3; 11 bases line up with TRBD1. Unmatched junction bases numbered 9, after V lost 5 bases and J lost 5 bases. The CDR3 has 16 residues. Germline assignment: CDR1 PRHDT and CDR2 FYEKMQ (reference sequence). The CDR3 bases are TGTGCCAGCAGCCAGGTCCGAGGGACAGGGGGAGATACGCAGTATTTT. Protein: CASSQVRGTGGDTQYF.

The chain links TRBV7-9 to TRBJ2-1; 7 bases line up with TRBD2. The CDR3 length is 12 residues. Germline V gene lookup returns CDR1 SEHNR and CDR2 FQNEAQ (reference sequence). V shed 11 bases and J 6 bases; nucleotides not matched to a gene: 7. Here the CDR3 reads CAGAGELNEQFF. For the CDR3, the DNA is TGTGCCGGGGCGGGGGAGCTCAATGAGCAGTTCTTC.

The rearrangement links TRBV7-9 to TRBJ2-5; 8 nucleotides align to TRBD2. Germline loops: CDR1 SEHNR, CDR2 FQNEAQ (reference sequence). CDR3 size: 16 residues. Unmatched junction bases numbered 12, after V lost 5 bases and J lost 4 bases. This chain's CDR3 is CASSPGGAGLIETQYF. The CDR3 DNA reads TGTGCCAGCAGCCCCGGGGGGGCGGGATTGATAGAGACCCAGTACTTC.

This clonotype came up a few times. The V gene is TRBV27, the J gene TRBJ2-7; 7 positions match TRBD1. CDR3 length equals 14 residues. J gave up 5 bases and V 6 bases, and 10 bases lay outside the gene matches. Germline loops: CDR1 MNHEY, CDR2 SMNVEV (reference sequence). CDR3 nucleotide sequence: TGTGCCAGCAGCGCACAGGGGTTACTACACGAGCAGTACTTC. Its protein is CASSAQGLLHEQYF.

The gene calls are TRBV2 and TRBJ1-1; TRBD1 might be the D (5 bases). The germline V gene has CDR1 SNHLY and CDR2 FYNNEI. The CDR3 is made up of 12 amino acids. The germline V and J ends were trimmed by 6 bases and 10 bases, with 15 bases remaining between them. CDR3 DNA: TGTGCCAGCAGAAAGGGGAGAGTTGGAGCTTTCTTT. As protein: CASRKGRVGAFF.

The sample holds a few counts of this clonotype. This chain links TRBV9 with TRBJ1-2, with D uncertain. The length of the CDR3 is 15 residues. V was shortened by 4 bases and J by 1 base, with 14 bases between the two germline ends. Germline-derived CDR1 and CDR2 are SGDLS and YYNGEE. CDR3 loop: CASSPRRTHNYGYTF. The CDR3 nucleotides read TGTGCCAGCAGCCCCCGCCGGACCCATAACTATGGCTACACCTTC. The complete variable domain, with remaining parts taken from reference TRBV9 and TRBJ1-2, reads DSGVTQTPKHLITATGQRVTLRCSPRSGDLSVYWYQQSLDQGLQFLIQYYNGEERAKGNILERFSAQQFPDLHSELNLSSLELGDSALYFCASSPRRTHNYGYTFGSGTRLTVV.

This clonotype was seen more than once but under ten times. The V and J genes are TRBV5-1 and TRBJ1-1; D remains ambiguous. The germline V gene has CDR1 SGHRS and CDR2 YFSETQ. The CDR3 is made up of 13 amino acids. V was trimmed by 7 bases and J by 1 base, leaving 11 bases between them. CDR3 bases: TGCGCCAGCCGTAGCCTGGGGAACACTGAAGCTTTCTTT. As protein: CASRSLGNTEAFF.

This clonotype turned up a few times. This rearrangement joins TRBV6-2 or TRBV6-3 to TRBJ2-5, with 7 bases that match TRBD2. The length of the CDR3 is 15 residues. Germline CDR1 and CDR2: MNHEY and SVGEGT. With 0 bases clipped from V and 5 bases from J, the junction kept 6 bases outside the gene matches. The CDR3 loop is CASSYSPSGLETQYF. The DNA of the CDR3 is TGTGCCAGCAGTTACTCCCCTAGCGGCTTGGAGACCCAGTACTTC.

The rearrangement uses TRBV7-9 and TRBJ2-5; 8 bases fit TRBD1. Germline V gene data show CDR1 as SEHNR and CDR2 as FQNEAQ (reference sequence). The CDR3 extends over 16 amino acids. The ends lost 1 base at V and 10 bases at J; junction bases unmatched: 14. CDR3 DNA sequence: TGTGCCAGCAGCTTAGATACAGGGGGTTACTTAGAGGACCAGTACTTC. Residues: CASSLDTGGYLEDQYF.

This chain connects TRBV7-2 to TRBJ2-1; tentatively, D is TRBD1 (6 bases). Germline V gene data show CDR1 as SGHTA and CDR2 as FQGNSA. The CDR3 is 13 residues long. Trimming stripped 8 bases from V and 6 bases from J, with 14 bases between. The CDR3 sequence is CASRSRDINEQFF. CDR3 in DNA: TGTGCCAGCCGTAGCAGGGACATCAATGAGCAGTTCTTC.

The J gene is TRBJ1-5, the V gene TRBV7-2, with TRBD1 as a possible D gene (6 bases). Trimming removed 2 bases at V and 7 bases at J, with 12 bases between. CDR3 length: 14 amino acids. From germline, CDR1 is SGHTA and CDR2 FQGNSA. This CDR3 reads CASSLMGHGQPQHF. In nucleotides, the CDR3 is TGTGCCAGCAGCTTAATGGGACACGGGCAGCCCCAGCATTTT.

This clonotype was recorded a few times. The rearrangement joins TRBV19 to TRBJ1-1, with D maybe TRBD1 (5 bases). The CDR3 sequence is 14 residues long. The germline gives CDR1 LNHDA, CDR2 SQIVND (reference sequence). Trimming shortened V by 4 bases and J by 1 base, and 10 bases separated the two germline ends. CDR3 sequence reads: CASSNMGGNTEAFF. The DNA for the CDR3 is TGTGCCAGTAGTAACATGGGGGGGAACACTGAAGCTTTCTTT.

In this sample, this clonotype turned up a few times. The chain employs TRBV9 and TRBJ2-7, with 9 nucleotides matching TRBD1. Germline trimming cut 4 bases from V and 4 bases from J; bases unmatched to any gene: 9. Germline V gene lookup returns CDR1 SGDLS and CDR2 YYNGEE. The CDR3 has 15 amino acids. The CDR3 here is CASSPRDRVLYEQYF. DNA for the CDR3: TGTGCCAGCAGCCCAAGGGACAGGGTACTGTACGAGCAGTACTTC.

V usage is TRBV27 and J usage is TRBJ1-1; TRBD1 is a possible D gene (5 bases). Trimming took off 3 bases at V and 8 bases at J, with 16 bases between the two ends. CDR1 is MNHEY, CDR2 SMNVEV, per germline (reference sequence). The CDR3 is 14 residues long. The CDR3 sequence: CASSLDIFLGEAFF. CDR3 coding DNA: TGTGCCAGCAGTTTGGACATCTTTCTGGGCGAAGCTTTCTTT.

This chain links TRBV6-6 with TRBJ2-7; perhaps TRBD2 as D (5 bases). V was pared by 0 bases and J by 4 bases, with 13 bases between. This CDR3 is 15 amino acids long. The germline CDR1 and CDR2 sequences are MNHNY and SVGAGI (reference sequence). The CDR3 loop reads CASSYSLEASYEQYV. The CDR3 coding sequence is TGTGCCAGCAGTTACTCGTTGGAGGCCTCGTACGAGCAGTACGTC.

This clonotype was picked up a small number of times. The gene calls are TRBV4-1 and TRBJ2-7; D is ambiguous. Germline values: CDR1 MGHRA, CDR2 YSYEKL. The CDR3 spans 14 residues. Trimming took off 0 bases at V and 3 bases at J, with 9 bases between the two ends. CDR3 nucleotide sequence: TGCGCCAGCAGCCAAGACGTCAGATACTACGAGCAGTACGTC. It yields the protein CASSQDVRYYEQYV.

This clonotype was seen a few times. This chain uses TRBV19 with TRBJ1-2, with D possibly TRBD1 on 5 matching bases. The CDR3 runs to 16 residues. The germline V gene has CDR1 LNHDA and CDR2 SQIVND (reference sequence). Trimming removed 3 bases from V and 3 bases from J, with 17 bases in between. This CDR3 is CASSIWPGRDYYGYTF. DNA for the CDR3: TGTGCCAGTAGTATTTGGCCGGGACGGGACTACTATGGCTACACCTTC.

A few counts support this clonotype. J is TRBJ2-5 and V is TRBV12-3 or TRBV12-4; D is perhaps TRBD2 (6 bases). The CDR3 sequence is 14 residues long. V dropped 5 bases and J dropped 0 bases, with 10 bases sitting between them. The CDR3 protein is CASSLGGYQETQYF. CDR3 DNA sequence: TGTGCCAGCAGTCTTGGGGGGTACCAAGAGACCCAGTACTTC.

V usage is TRBV25-1 and J usage is TRBJ2-1; 10 nucleotides match TRBD2. This CDR3 comprises 15 residues. The germline CDR1 and CDR2 sequences are MGHDK and SYGVNS. V was clipped by 5 bases and J by 5 bases; unmatched bases: 6. DNA of the CDR3: TGTGCCAGCAGTAGCCCGGGACTAGCGAACAATGAGCAGTTCTTC. Translating gives CASSSPGLANNEQFF.

The chain couples TRBV20-1 to TRBJ2-5; 16 bases fit TRBD2. V lost 5 bases to trimming and J lost 0 bases; unmatched junction nucleotides: 15. Germline values: CDR1 DFQATT, CDR2 SNEGSKA (reference sequence). CDR3 length equals 20 residues. The CDR3, as DNA: TGCAGTGCTCTGTTGGGACTAGCGGGGGGGCGAGGGTTTTACCAAGAGACCCAGTACTTC. As protein: CSALLGLAGGRGFYQETQYF.